The rows below give T cell receptor beta chains drawn from one sample of a study of blood T cell repertoires in COVID-19. This table comes from immunoSEQ multiplex PCR, and its TCRdb copy is limited to in-frame clones, with some not included. The profile shows about 120,000 clones, about 92% of them singletons. The sequenced sample consisted of peripheral blood. The source of these receptors is a man in his 60s with COVID-19, enrolled during active disease. Both conserved end residues are part of each CDR3. A D gene is named only where the DNA matches it firmly. A clone size is listed for some rows: how often the clone was seen (once, few, many), or a class if it is expanded.

j_gene: TRBJ2-1
abundance: .
v_gene: TRBV27
d_gene: .
CDR3aa: CASSLSLVLAHSYNEQFF
CDR3nt: TGTGCCAGCAGTTTATCCCTAGTTCTAGCGCACTCCTACAATGAGCAGTTCTTC

j_gene: TRBJ2-7
abundance: .
v_gene: TRBV2
d_gene: TRBD1
CDR3aa: CASERGLRYEQYF
CDR3nt: TGTGCCAGCGAGAGGGGGCTTCGATACGAGCAGTACTTC

j_gene: TRBJ2-7
abundance: .
v_gene: TRBV28
d_gene: .
CDR3aa: CASSLNPGEAYEQYF
CDR3nt: TGTGCCAGCAGTTTAAACCCCGGGGAGGCCTACGAGCAGTACTTC

j_gene: TRBJ1-2
abundance: .
v_gene: TRBV2
d_gene: .
CDR3aa: CARGEYRANGYTF
CDR3nt: TGTGCCAGAGGAGAGTACAGGGCAAATGGCTACACCTTC

j_gene: TRBJ2-1
abundance: .
v_gene: TRBV4-2
d_gene: TRBD2
CDR3aa: CASSPFGGRKDNEQFF
CDR3nt: TGTGCCAGCAGCCCATTCGGCGGGAGAAAGGACAATGAGCAGTTCTTC

j_gene: TRBJ1-1
abundance: .
v_gene: TRBV2
d_gene: .
CDR3aa: CASNLGRVNTEAFF
CDR3nt: TGTGCCAGCAATTTGGGCAGGGTCAACACTGAAGCTTTCTTT

j_gene: TRBJ2-3
abundance: .
v_gene: TRBV2
d_gene: TRBD1
CDR3aa: CASRKDRGQDTQYF
CDR3nt: TGTGCCAGCAGGAAAGACAGGGGTCAAGATACGCAGTATTTT

j_gene: TRBJ2-2
abundance: once
v_gene: TRBV7-8
d_gene: .
CDR3aa: CASSLETDSNTGELFF
CDR3nt: TGTGCCAGCAGCTTGGAGACAGATTCGAACACCGGGGAGCTGTTTTTT

j_gene: TRBJ2-7
abundance: .
v_gene: TRBV5-1
d_gene: .
CDR3aa: CASSLRESYEQYF
CDR3nt: TGCGCCAGCAGCTTAAGGGAGTCCTACGAGCAGTACTTC

j_gene: TRBJ2-2
abundance: once
v_gene: TRBV9
d_gene: .
CDR3aa: CASSVGPNTGELFF
CDR3nt: TGTGCCAGCAGCGTAGGGCCGAACACCGGGGAGCTGTTTTTT

j_gene: TRBJ2-3
abundance: .
v_gene: TRBV3-1/TRBV3-2
d_gene: TRBD2
CDR3aa: CASSQPLAGGSTDTQYF
CDR3nt: TGTGCCAGCAGCCAACCATTAGCGGGAGGGAGCACAGATACGCAGTATTTT

j_gene: TRBJ1-1
abundance: .
v_gene: TRBV30
d_gene: TRBD1
CDR3aa: CAWRAGQGTEAFF
CDR3nt: TGTGCCTGGAGAGCTGGACAGGGCACTGAAGCTTTCTTT

j_gene: TRBJ2-7
abundance: .
v_gene: TRBV5-1
d_gene: TRBD1
CDR3aa: CASKSTGQLPEQYF
CDR3nt: TGCGCCAGCAAGTCGACGGGACAGCTACCCGAGCAGTACTTC

j_gene: TRBJ2-3
abundance: once
v_gene: TRBV19
d_gene: TRBD2
CDR3aa: CASSPLYSGPSRSTDTQYF
CDR3nt: TGTGCCAGTAGTCCACTTTATAGCGGGCCATCGAGGAGCACAGATACGCAGTATTTT

j_gene: TRBJ2-1
abundance: .
v_gene: TRBV24-1
d_gene: TRBD2
CDR3aa: CATSPGTSGSHEQFF
CDR3nt: TGTGCCACCAGTCCCGGGACTAGCGGGAGCCATGAGCAGTTCTTC

j_gene: TRBJ1-5
abundance: .
v_gene: TRBV2
d_gene: .
CDR3aa: CASSDRYSNQPQHF
CDR3nt: TGTGCCAGCAGTGATCGGTATAGCAATCAGCCCCAGCATTTT

j_gene: TRBJ2-1
abundance: once
v_gene: TRBV10-3
d_gene: TRBD1
CDR3aa: CAISLTGGQNEQFF
CDR3nt: TGTGCCATCAGCCTAACAGGGGGCCAAAATGAGCAGTTCTTC

j_gene: TRBJ2-7
abundance: .
v_gene: TRBV19
d_gene: TRBD2
CDR3aa: CASRASGRQRNEQYF
CDR3nt: TGTGCCAGTAGGGCTAGCGGGAGGCAGCGGAACGAGCAGTACTTC

j_gene: TRBJ2-1
abundance: .
v_gene: TRBV7-3
d_gene: .
CDR3aa: CASSSDGGRTPNEQFF
CDR3nt: TGTGCCAGCAGCTCAGACGGGGGGCGAACCCCTAATGAGCAGTTCTTC

j_gene: TRBJ1-1
abundance: .
v_gene: TRBV6-5
d_gene: .
CDR3aa: CASTGATEAFF
CDR3nt: TGTGCCAGCACAGGGGCCACTGAAGCTTTCTTT

j_gene: TRBJ2-1
abundance: .
v_gene: TRBV12-3/TRBV12-4
d_gene: .
CDR3aa: CASSFNAGHEQFF
CDR3nt: TGTGCCAGCAGCTTTAATGCAGGCCATGAGCAGTTCTTC

j_gene: TRBJ1-1
abundance: .
v_gene: TRBV7-2
d_gene: .
CDR3aa: CASSFGGTNTEAFF
CDR3nt: TGTGCCAGCAGCTTCGGGGGTACGAACACTGAAGCTTTCTTT

j_gene: TRBJ2-7
abundance: .
v_gene: TRBV9
d_gene: TRBD1
CDR3aa: CASSFGTVSYEQYF
CDR3nt: TGTGCCAGCAGCTTCGGGACAGTCTCCTACGAGCAGTACTTC

j_gene: TRBJ2-2
abundance: .
v_gene: TRBV28
d_gene: .
CDR3aa: CASSLAAENTGELFF
CDR3nt: TGTGCCAGCAGTTTAGCCGCGGAGAACACCGGGGAGCTGTTTTTT

j_gene: TRBJ2-7
abundance: .
v_gene: TRBV29-1
d_gene: TRBD2
CDR3aa: CSVRSWGQGTSGSGYEQYF
CDR3nt: TGCAGCGTTAGGTCTTGGGGACAGGGAACTAGCGGGAGCGGCTACGAGCAGTACTTC

j_gene: TRBJ1-2
abundance: .
v_gene: TRBV24-1
d_gene: .
CDR3aa: CATSDPSDGGYGYTF
CDR3nt: TGTGCCACCAGTGATCCTTCTGACGGCGGCTATGGCTACACCTTC

j_gene: TRBJ1-5
abundance: .
v_gene: TRBV19
d_gene: TRBD1
CDR3aa: CASSIYGTVDHQPQHF
CDR3nt: TGTGCCAGTAGTATATACGGGACAGTGGATCATCAGCCCCAGCATTTT

j_gene: TRBJ2-5
abundance: .
v_gene: TRBV7-3
d_gene: .
CDR3aa: CASSLSPRETQYF
CDR3nt: TGTGCCAGCAGCTTAAGCCCACGGGAGACCCAGTACTTC

j_gene: TRBJ2-1
abundance: .
v_gene: TRBV7-9
d_gene: .
CDR3aa: CASSLGQATEQFF
CDR3nt: TGTGCCAGCAGCTTGGGGCAGGCAACAGAGCAGTTCTTC

j_gene: TRBJ2-7
abundance: .
v_gene: TRBV10-2
d_gene: TRBD2
CDR3aa: CASKEWTGGGEQYF
CDR3nt: TGCGCCAGCAAAGAGTGGACGGGAGGGGGGGAGCAGTACTTC

j_gene: TRBJ1-1
abundance: once
v_gene: TRBV29-1
d_gene: .
CDR3aa: CSVDPGGPGTEAFF
CDR3nt: TGCAGCGTGGATCCGGGGGGGCCGGGCACTGAAGCTTTCTTT

j_gene: TRBJ1-5
abundance: .
v_gene: TRBV30
d_gene: .
CDR3aa: CAWRDSSNQPQHF
CDR3nt: TGTGCCTGGAGGGACAGTAGCAATCAGCCCCAGCATTTT

j_gene: TRBJ2-5
abundance: once
v_gene: TRBV29-1
d_gene: .
CDR3aa: CSVGTGRGPQETQYF
CDR3nt: TGCAGCGTTGGTACCGGGAGAGGTCCCCAAGAGACCCAGTACTTC

j_gene: TRBJ1-5
abundance: .
v_gene: TRBV3-1/TRBV3-2
d_gene: .
CDR3aa: CASSQFLAGSGQPQHF
CDR3nt: TGTGCCAGCAGCCAATTCCTCGCAGGGTCCGGTCAGCCCCAGCATTTT

j_gene: TRBJ2-2
abundance: once
v_gene: TRBV2
d_gene: .
CDR3aa: CASRATANTGELFF
CDR3nt: TGTGCCAGCAGAGCGACAGCAAACACCGGGGAGCTGTTTTTT

j_gene: TRBJ1-2
abundance: .
v_gene: TRBV9
d_gene: .
CDR3aa: CASSPRGGVYGYTF
CDR3nt: TGTGCCAGCAGCCCGAGGGGGGGGGTCTATGGCTACACCTTC

j_gene: TRBJ2-2
abundance: .
v_gene: TRBV10-1
d_gene: TRBD2
CDR3aa: CASSEVLAANTGELFF
CDR3nt: TGCGCCAGCAGTGAGGTCCTAGCGGCGAACACCGGGGAGCTGTTTTTT

j_gene: TRBJ2-1
abundance: .
v_gene: TRBV2
d_gene: TRBD2
CDR3aa: CASSEALRTSGGGNEQFF
CDR3nt: TGTGCCAGCAGTGAAGCGCTTCGGACTAGCGGGGGGGGCAATGAGCAGTTCTTC

j_gene: TRBJ2-3
abundance: .
v_gene: TRBV28
d_gene: .
CDR3aa: CASSLSIDTQYF
CDR3nt: TGTGCCAGCAGTCTCTCTATAGATACGCAGTATTTT

j_gene: TRBJ1-1
abundance: once
v_gene: TRBV6-5
d_gene: TRBD1
CDR3aa: CASSSGGRRTEAFF
CDR3nt: TGTGCCAGCAGCTCAGGGGGCAGGCGAACTGAAGCTTTCTTT

j_gene: TRBJ2-5
abundance: .
v_gene: TRBV5-3
d_gene: .
CDR3aa: CARSLGAPATQYF
CDR3nt: TGTGCCAGAAGCTTAGGGGCCCCAGCGACCCAGTACTTC

j_gene: TRBJ1-1
abundance: .
v_gene: TRBV20-1
d_gene: .
CDR3aa: CSVQLNTEAFF
CDR3nt: TGCAGTGTACAGCTGAACACTGAAGCTTTCTTT

j_gene: TRBJ1-1
abundance: .
v_gene: TRBV3-1/TRBV3-2
d_gene: .
CDR3aa: CASRGWGQDTEAFF
CDR3nt: TGTGCCAGCAGAGGCTGGGGGCAGGACACTGAAGCTTTCTTT

j_gene: TRBJ2-1
abundance: .
v_gene: TRBV19
d_gene: .
CDR3aa: CASSPIDSYSYNEQFF
CDR3nt: TGTGCCAGTAGCCCTATCGACAGCTACTCCTACAATGAGCAGTTCTTC

j_gene: TRBJ1-5
abundance: .
v_gene: TRBV7-9
d_gene: TRBD1
CDR3aa: CASSPLSGGRGNQPQHF
CDR3nt: TGTGCCAGCAGCCCACTATCAGGGGGCCGGGGCAATCAGCCCCAGCATTTT

j_gene: TRBJ1-1
abundance: .
v_gene: TRBV18
d_gene: .
CDR3aa: CASSPGTADTEAFF
CDR3nt: TGTGCCAGCTCCCCCGGGACTGCAGACACTGAAGCTTTCTTT

j_gene: TRBJ2-1
abundance: .
v_gene: TRBV4-1
d_gene: TRBD2
CDR3aa: CASSQASGRVEQFF
CDR3nt: TGCGCCAGCAGCCAGGCTAGCGGGAGGGTTGAGCAGTTCTTC

j_gene: TRBJ2-7
abundance: .
v_gene: TRBV3-1/TRBV3-2
d_gene: TRBD1
CDR3aa: CASSQLLPGQGSYEQYF
CDR3nt: TGTGCCAGCAGCCAATTACTCCCGGGACAGGGCTCCTACGAGCAGTACTTC

j_gene: TRBJ1-5
abundance: .
v_gene: TRBV25-1
d_gene: TRBD1
CDR3aa: CASSEYTGGQGEQPQHF
CDR3nt: TGTGCCAGCAGTGAATATACGGGAGGACAGGGAGAGCAGCCCCAGCATTTT

j_gene: TRBJ2-1
abundance: .
v_gene: TRBV3-1/TRBV3-2
d_gene: TRBD2
CDR3aa: CASSQDALAGGEQFF
CDR3nt: TGTGCCAGCAGCCAAGATGCCCTAGCGGGAGGTGAGCAGTTCTTC

j_gene: TRBJ1-1
abundance: once
v_gene: TRBV10-3
d_gene: .
CDR3aa: CATGQQNTEAFF
CDR3nt: TGTGCCACCGGACAGCAGAACACTGAAGCTTTCTTT

j_gene: TRBJ2-1
abundance: .
v_gene: TRBV5-4
d_gene: .
CDR3aa: CASSPRGGSYNEQFF
CDR3nt: TGTGCCAGCAGCCCGCGCGGCGGCTCCTACAATGAGCAGTTCTTC

j_gene: TRBJ1-3
abundance: .
v_gene: TRBV7-8
d_gene: .
CDR3aa: CASSLTSGAYGNTIYF
CDR3nt: TGTGCCAGCAGCTTAACTAGCGGTGCCTATGGAAACACCATATATTTT

j_gene: TRBJ2-7
abundance: .
v_gene: TRBV4-3
d_gene: TRBD2
CDR3aa: CASSHDRTGGFYEQYF
CDR3nt: TGCGCCAGCAGCCACGATAGAACGGGGGGGTTCTACGAGCAGTACTTC

j_gene: TRBJ2-1
abundance: .
v_gene: TRBV30
d_gene: TRBD2
CDR3aa: CAWSLAARGEQFF
CDR3nt: TGTGCCTGGAGTCTAGCGGCCCGGGGTGAGCAGTTCTTC